This T cell receptor beta chain is from a study of T cell responses to AZD1222 COVID-19 vaccine. Study information: It was second doses at about 4 or about 12 weeks that were pooled. General study points: Donors were largely white British and mainly female; clonal diversity was possibly underestimated. Spike regions recognized by vaccine-associated CD4 TCRs spanned the protein, led by 160-218 and 743-854. No day 14 peak samples; only post-peak repertoires were characterized.

In its sample, this clone was seen once. What it recognizes is unknown. Method: immunoSEQ multiplex PCR; TCRdb's copy keeps in-frame clones and lacks some. The sample contains more than 100,000 clones, more than 70% of which appear only once. The source material was peripheral blood, sampled on day 0 of AZD1222 vaccination. This clonotype was obtained from an adult in good health.

CDR3 residues: CASSTDRGYGYTF. CDR3 nucleotide sequence: TGTGCCAGCAGCACGGACAGAGGCTATGGCTACACCTTC. V usage is TRBV5-5 and J usage is TRBJ1-2, with a weak D call TRBD1 (6 bases). The CDR3 runs 13 residues. V was cut by 4 bases and J by 4 bases, with 11 bases left in between. CDR1 is SGHKS and CDR2 is YYEKEE in the germline V gene (reference sequence).